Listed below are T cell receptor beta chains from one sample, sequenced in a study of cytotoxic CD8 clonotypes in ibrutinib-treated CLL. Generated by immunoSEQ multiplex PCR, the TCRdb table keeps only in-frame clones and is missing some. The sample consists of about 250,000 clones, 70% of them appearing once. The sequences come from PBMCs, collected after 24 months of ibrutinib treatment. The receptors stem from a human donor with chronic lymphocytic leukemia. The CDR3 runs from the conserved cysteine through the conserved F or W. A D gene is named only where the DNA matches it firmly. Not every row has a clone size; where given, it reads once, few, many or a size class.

cdr3_aa: CASSLEGHRYGYTF
cdr3_nt: TGCGCCAGCAGCTTGGAGGGACACCGCTATGGCTACACCTTC
j_call: TRBJ1-2
d_call: -
v_call: TRBV5-1
clone_size: few

cdr3_aa: CASSQERNTEAFF
cdr3_nt: TGTGCCAGCAGCCAAGAACGGAACACTGAAGCTTTCTTT
j_call: TRBJ1-1
d_call: -
v_call: TRBV4-2
clone_size: many

cdr3_aa: CASSKEGGPEQYF
cdr3_nt: TGTGCCAGCAGCAAGGAGGGGGGGCCCGAGCAGTACTTC
j_call: TRBJ2-7
d_call: -
v_call: TRBV5-4
clone_size: -

cdr3_aa: CASSLFRGTGELFF
cdr3_nt: TGTGCCAGCAGCTTATTCAGGGGAACCGGGGAGCTGTTTTTT
j_call: TRBJ2-2
d_call: -
v_call: TRBV7-9
clone_size: -

cdr3_aa: CASSQEGAINEQFF
cdr3_nt: TGCGCCAGCAGCCAAGAGGGGGCAATCAATGAGCAGTTCTTC
j_call: TRBJ2-1
d_call: -
v_call: TRBV4-3
clone_size: once

cdr3_aa: CASRNRQEKLFF
cdr3_nt: TGTGCCAGCAGGAATAGACAGGAAAAACTGTTTTTT
j_call: TRBJ1-4
d_call: -
v_call: TRBV11-2
clone_size: -

cdr3_aa: CAVPIDSGANVLTF
cdr3_nt: TGTGCCGTGCCTATAGACTCTGGGGCCAACGTCCTGACTTTC
j_call: TRBJ2-6
d_call: -
v_call: TRBV28
clone_size: -

cdr3_aa: CASRIYGMNEKLFF
cdr3_nt: TGTGCCAGCAGAATATACGGGATGAATGAAAAACTGTTTTTT
j_call: TRBJ1-4
d_call: -
v_call: TRBV28
clone_size: -

cdr3_aa: CASSSGTPSGNQPQHF
cdr3_nt: TGTGCCAGCAGTTCCGGGACTCCGAGTGGAAATCAGCCCCAGCATTTT
j_call: TRBJ1-5
d_call: -
v_call: TRBV28
clone_size: -

cdr3_aa: CAGYGYTF
cdr3_nt: TGTGCCGGTTATGGCTACACCTTC
j_call: TRBJ1-2
d_call: -
v_call: TRBV19
clone_size: -

cdr3_aa: CASTWGQAEHGYTF
cdr3_nt: TGTGCCAGCACCTGGGGACAAGCTGAACATGGCTACACCTTC
j_call: TRBJ1-2
d_call: -
v_call: TRBV6-5
clone_size: -

cdr3_aa: CASSSEPGTGSGEQYF
cdr3_nt: TGTGCCAGCAGCTCAGAACCCGGGACAGGGTCGGGCGAGCAGTACTTC
j_call: TRBJ2-7
d_call: TRBD1
v_call: TRBV5-6
clone_size: -

cdr3_aa: CASTEKGANTDTQYF
cdr3_nt: TGTGCCAGCACTGAGAAGGGGGCGAACACAGATACGCAGTATTTT
j_call: TRBJ2-3
d_call: TRBD1
v_call: TRBV6-5
clone_size: -

cdr3_aa: CASSLLLGNEQYF
cdr3_nt: TGTGCCAGCAGCCTATTACTAGGAAACGAGCAGTACTTC
j_call: TRBJ2-7
d_call: -
v_call: TRBV5-8
clone_size: -

cdr3_aa: CASSSLAGGRNEQYF
cdr3_nt: TGTGCCAGCAGTTCCCTAGCGGGAGGTCGCAACGAGCAGTACTTC
j_call: TRBJ2-7
d_call: TRBD2
v_call: TRBV28
clone_size: -

cdr3_aa: CASGGSFTGELFF
cdr3_nt: TGCGCCAGCGGGGGGAGTTTCACCGGGGAGCTGTTTTTT
j_call: TRBJ2-2
d_call: -
v_call: TRBV10-1
clone_size: -

cdr3_aa: CASNLGGQTYEQYF
cdr3_nt: TGTGCCAGCAACCTAGGGGGCCAGACCTACGAGCAGTACTTC
j_call: TRBJ2-7
d_call: TRBD1
v_call: TRBV28
clone_size: -

cdr3_aa: CATSRDHGGNTIYF
cdr3_nt: TGTGCCACCAGCAGAGACCATGGTGGAAACACCATATATTTT
j_call: TRBJ1-3
d_call: -
v_call: TRBV15
clone_size: once

cdr3_aa: CASSPMAQAFF
cdr3_nt: TGTGCCAGCAGTCCCATGGCCCAAGCTTTCTTT
j_call: TRBJ1-1
d_call: -
v_call: TRBV6-5
clone_size: once

cdr3_aa: CAISEVIGGADTQYF
cdr3_nt: TGTGCCATCAGTGAGGTGATAGGGGGTGCCGATACGCAGTATTTT
j_call: TRBJ2-3
d_call: -
v_call: TRBV10-3
clone_size: -